This TCR beta chain was obtained from a study of patients and donors after allogeneic stem cell transplantation. In this sample, this clonotype turned up a few times. TCRdb re-called the RT-PCR reads with MiXCR, one entry per CDR3 protein. In the table there are about a million distinct CDR3 sequences, roughly 18% of which are singletons. Germline lookup yields CDR1 DFQATT and CDR2 SNEGSKA (reference sequence). V was clipped by 4 bases and J by 5 bases; unmatched bases: 12. The CDR3 has 16 residues. The chain couples TRBV20-1 to TRBJ1-5, with 9 bases aligning to TRBD1. Sequencing input: blood, either unsorted or a sorted T cell fraction (not recorded which). The receptor's source is a human donor who was either an allogeneic HSCT recipient or a stem cell or donor lymphocyte infusion donor (not recorded which). It is not recorded whose cells these are; they may come from a transplant donor. CDR3 region: CSANADGTGRHQPQHF. The CDR3 region has the DNA TGCAGTGCTAACGCCGATGGGACAGGGAGACATCAGCCCCAGCATTTT.